This TCR beta chain appears in the sequencing data of a study of monozygotic twins with inflammatory bowel disease. This CDR3 comprises 11 residues. Germline CDR1 and CDR2: MGHRA and YSYEKL. A word on this clonotype: Its matching antigen is unknown.

TCRdb reprocessed the 5' RACE reads and keeps a single row for each CDR3 protein, giving no DNA. This specimen shows a few hundred thousand distinct CDR3 sequences; the ten leading clones hold 2% to 3%. Study-level findings and limits: IBD patients showed reduced TCRbeta diversity (inverse Simpson) versus healthy co-twins.

The chain links TRBV4-1 to TRBJ2-7. Input material: blood. The receptor was derived from a human donor with ulcerative colitis or Crohn's disease, or a healthy co-twin of an affected twin (not recorded which). The CDR3 reads CASSQDGEQYF.